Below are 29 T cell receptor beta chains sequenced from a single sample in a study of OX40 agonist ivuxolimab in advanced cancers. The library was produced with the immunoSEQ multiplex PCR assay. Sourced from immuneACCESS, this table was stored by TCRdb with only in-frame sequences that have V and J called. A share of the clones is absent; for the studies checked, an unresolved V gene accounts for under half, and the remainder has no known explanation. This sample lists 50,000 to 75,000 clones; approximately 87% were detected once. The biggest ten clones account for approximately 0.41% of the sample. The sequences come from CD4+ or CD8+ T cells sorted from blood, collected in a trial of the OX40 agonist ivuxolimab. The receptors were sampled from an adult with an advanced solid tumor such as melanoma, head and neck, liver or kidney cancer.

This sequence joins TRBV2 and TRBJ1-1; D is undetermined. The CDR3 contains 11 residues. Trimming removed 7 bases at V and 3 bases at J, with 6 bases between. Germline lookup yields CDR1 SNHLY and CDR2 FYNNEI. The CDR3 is CASTGDTEAFF. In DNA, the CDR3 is TGTGCCAGCACCGGGGACACTGAAGCTTTCTTT.

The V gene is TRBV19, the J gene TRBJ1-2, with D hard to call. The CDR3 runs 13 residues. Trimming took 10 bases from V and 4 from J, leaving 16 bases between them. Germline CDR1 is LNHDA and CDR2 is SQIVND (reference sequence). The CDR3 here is CATTLRASYGYTF. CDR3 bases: TGTGCCACTACTCTGAGGGCCTCCTATGGCTACACCTTC.

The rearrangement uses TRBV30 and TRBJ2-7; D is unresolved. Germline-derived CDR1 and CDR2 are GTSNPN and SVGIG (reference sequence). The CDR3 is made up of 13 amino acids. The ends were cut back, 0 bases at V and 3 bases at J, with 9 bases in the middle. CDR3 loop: CAWSVHSSYEQYF. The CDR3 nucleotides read TGTGCCTGGAGTGTACACTCCAGCTACGAGCAGTACTTC.

CDR3 residues: CASSFYRVRNEKLFF. CDR3 nucleotides: TGTGCCAGCAGCTTCTACAGGGTTCGAAATGAAAAACTGTTTTTT. V gene TRBV7-9 combines with J gene TRBJ1-4; tentative D call: TRBD1 (6 bases). This CDR3 is 15 amino acids long. Looked up from germline, CDR1 is SEHNR and CDR2 is FQNEAQ (reference sequence). V was pared by 3 bases and J by 5 bases, with 13 bases between.

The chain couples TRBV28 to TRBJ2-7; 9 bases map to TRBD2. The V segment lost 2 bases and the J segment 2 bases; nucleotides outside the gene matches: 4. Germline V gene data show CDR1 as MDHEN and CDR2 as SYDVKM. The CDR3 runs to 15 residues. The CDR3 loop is CASSLGTSYAYEQYF. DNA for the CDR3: TGTGCCAGCAGTTTAGGGACTAGCTACGCCTACGAGCAGTACTTC.

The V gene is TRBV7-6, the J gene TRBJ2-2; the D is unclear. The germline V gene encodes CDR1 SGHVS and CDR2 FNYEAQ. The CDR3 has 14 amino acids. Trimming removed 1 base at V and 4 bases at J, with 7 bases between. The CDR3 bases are TGTGCCAGCAGCTTAGGTCAACTCACCGGGGAGCTGTTTTTT. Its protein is CASSLGQLTGELFF.

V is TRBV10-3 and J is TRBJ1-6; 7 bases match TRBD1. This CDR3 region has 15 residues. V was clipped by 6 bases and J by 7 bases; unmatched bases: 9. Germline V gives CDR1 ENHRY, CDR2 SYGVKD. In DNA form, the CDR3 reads TGTGCCATCAGCCGGGACAGACTCGAGAATTCACCCCTCCACTTT. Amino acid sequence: CAISRDRLENSPLHF.

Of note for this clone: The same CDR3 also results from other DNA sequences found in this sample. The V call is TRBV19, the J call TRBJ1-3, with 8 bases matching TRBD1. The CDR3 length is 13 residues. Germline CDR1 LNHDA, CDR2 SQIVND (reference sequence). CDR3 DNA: TGTGCTTCCGGACAGGGTCAAGGAAACACCATATATTTT. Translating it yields CASGQGQGNTIYF.

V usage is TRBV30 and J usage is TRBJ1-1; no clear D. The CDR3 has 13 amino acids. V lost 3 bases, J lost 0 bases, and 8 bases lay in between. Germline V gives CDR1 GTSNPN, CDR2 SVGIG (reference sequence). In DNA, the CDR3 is TGTGCCTGGAGCCCAACAGTGAACACTGAAGCTTTCTTT. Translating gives CAWSPTVNTEAFF.

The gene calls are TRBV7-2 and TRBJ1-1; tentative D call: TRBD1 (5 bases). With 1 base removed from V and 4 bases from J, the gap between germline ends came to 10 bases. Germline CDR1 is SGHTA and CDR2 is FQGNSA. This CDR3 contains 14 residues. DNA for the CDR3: TGTGCCAGCAGCTTAGATGGGGGTGGCACTGAAGCTTTCTTT. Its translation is CASSLDGGGTEAFF.

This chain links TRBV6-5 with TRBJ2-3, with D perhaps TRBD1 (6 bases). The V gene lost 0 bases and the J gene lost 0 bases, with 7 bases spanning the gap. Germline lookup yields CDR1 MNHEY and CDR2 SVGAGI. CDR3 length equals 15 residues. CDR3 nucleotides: TGTGCCAGCAGTTACTCGGACAGCAGCACAGATACGCAGTATTTT. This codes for CASSYSDSSTDTQYF.

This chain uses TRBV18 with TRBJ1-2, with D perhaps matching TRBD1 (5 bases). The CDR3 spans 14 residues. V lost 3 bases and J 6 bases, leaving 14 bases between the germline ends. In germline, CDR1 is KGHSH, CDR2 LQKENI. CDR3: CASSPTVGADGYTF. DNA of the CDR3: TGTGCCAGCTCACCGACGGTAGGGGCGGATGGCTACACCTTC.

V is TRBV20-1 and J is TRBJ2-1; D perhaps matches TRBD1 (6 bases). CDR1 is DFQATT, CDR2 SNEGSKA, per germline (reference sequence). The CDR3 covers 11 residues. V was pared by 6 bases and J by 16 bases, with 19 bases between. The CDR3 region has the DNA TGCAGTGCCAGGGGCGGACACAAGGTTTTCTTC. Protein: CSARGGHKVFF.

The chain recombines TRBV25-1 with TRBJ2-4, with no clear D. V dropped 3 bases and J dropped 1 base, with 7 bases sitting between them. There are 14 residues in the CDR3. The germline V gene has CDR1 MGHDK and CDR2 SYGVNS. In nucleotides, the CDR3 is TGTGCCAGCAGTGATGTGGGCGCCAAAAACATTCAGTACTTC. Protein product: CASSDVGAKNIQYF. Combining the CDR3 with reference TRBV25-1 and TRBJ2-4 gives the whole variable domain EADIYQTPRYLVIGTGKKITLECSQTMGHDKMYWYQQDPGMELHLIHYSYGVNSTEKGDLSSESTVSRIRTEHFPLTLESARPSHTSQYLCASSDVGAKNIQYFGAGTRLSVL.

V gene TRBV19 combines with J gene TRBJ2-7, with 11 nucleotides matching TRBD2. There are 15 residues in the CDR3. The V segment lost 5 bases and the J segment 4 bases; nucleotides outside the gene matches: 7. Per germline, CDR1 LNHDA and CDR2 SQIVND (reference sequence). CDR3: CASSPRLAGPYEQYF. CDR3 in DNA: TGTGCCAGTAGTCCCCGACTAGCGGGACCATACGAGCAGTACTTC.

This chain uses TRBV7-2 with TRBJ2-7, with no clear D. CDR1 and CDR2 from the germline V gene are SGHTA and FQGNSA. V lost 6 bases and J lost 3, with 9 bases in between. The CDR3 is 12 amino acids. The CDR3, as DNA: TGTGCCAGCAGTCTGGGCCGCTACGAGCAGTACTTC. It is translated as CASSLGRYEQYF.

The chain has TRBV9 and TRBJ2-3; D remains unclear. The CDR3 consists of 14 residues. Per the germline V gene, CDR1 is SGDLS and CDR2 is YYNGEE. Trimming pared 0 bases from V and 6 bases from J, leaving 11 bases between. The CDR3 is CASSVESAGDTQYF. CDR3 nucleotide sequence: TGTGCCAGCAGCGTAGAGTCAGCTGGGGATACGCAGTATTTT.

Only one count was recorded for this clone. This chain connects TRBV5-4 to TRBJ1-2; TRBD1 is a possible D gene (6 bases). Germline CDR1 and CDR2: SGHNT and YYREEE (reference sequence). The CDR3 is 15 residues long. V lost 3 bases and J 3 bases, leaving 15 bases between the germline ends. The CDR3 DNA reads TGTGCCAGCAGCTCGATACAGGGTGGGGACTATGGCTACACCTTC. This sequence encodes CASSSIQGGDYGYTF.

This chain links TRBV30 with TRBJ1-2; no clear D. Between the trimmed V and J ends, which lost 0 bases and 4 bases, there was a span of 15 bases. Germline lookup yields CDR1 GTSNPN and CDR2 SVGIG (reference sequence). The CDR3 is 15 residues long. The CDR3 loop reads CAWSVRNEVFYGYTF. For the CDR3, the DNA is TGTGCCTGGAGTGTAAGAAATGAGGTCTTCTATGGCTACACCTTC.

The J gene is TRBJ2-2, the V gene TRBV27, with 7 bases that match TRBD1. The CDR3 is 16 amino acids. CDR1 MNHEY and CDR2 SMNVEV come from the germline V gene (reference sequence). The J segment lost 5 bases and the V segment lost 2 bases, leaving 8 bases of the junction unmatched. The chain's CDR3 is CASSLVGRGFTGELFF. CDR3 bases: TGTGCCAGCAGTTTAGTAGGCAGGGGGTTTACCGGGGAGCTGTTTTTT.

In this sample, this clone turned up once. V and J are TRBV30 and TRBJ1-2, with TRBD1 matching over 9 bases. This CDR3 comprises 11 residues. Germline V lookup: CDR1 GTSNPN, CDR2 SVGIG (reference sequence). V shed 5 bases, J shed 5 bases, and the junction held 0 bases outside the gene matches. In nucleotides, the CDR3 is TGTGCCTGGGACAGGGGGTATGGCTACACCTTC. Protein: CAWDRGYGYTF.

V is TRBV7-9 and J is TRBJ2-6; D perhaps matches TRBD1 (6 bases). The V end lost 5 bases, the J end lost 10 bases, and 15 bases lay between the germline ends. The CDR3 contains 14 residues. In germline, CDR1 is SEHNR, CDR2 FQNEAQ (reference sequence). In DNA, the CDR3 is TGTGCCAGCAGCGCAAGACAGGCGGTAAACGTCCTGACTTTC. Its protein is CASSARQAVNVLTF.

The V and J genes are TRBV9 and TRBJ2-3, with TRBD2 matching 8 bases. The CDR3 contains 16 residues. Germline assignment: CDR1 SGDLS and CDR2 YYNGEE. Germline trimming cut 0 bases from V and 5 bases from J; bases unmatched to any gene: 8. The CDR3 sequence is CASSVGHSGGGDTQYF. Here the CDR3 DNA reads TGTGCCAGCAGCGTAGGGCACAGCGGGGGTGGAGATACGCAGTATTTT.

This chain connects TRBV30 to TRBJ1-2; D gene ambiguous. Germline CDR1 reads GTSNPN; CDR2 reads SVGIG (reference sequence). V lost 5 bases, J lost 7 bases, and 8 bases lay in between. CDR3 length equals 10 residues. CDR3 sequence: CAWGRSGYTF. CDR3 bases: TGTGCCTGGGGAAGGTCTGGCTACACCTTC.

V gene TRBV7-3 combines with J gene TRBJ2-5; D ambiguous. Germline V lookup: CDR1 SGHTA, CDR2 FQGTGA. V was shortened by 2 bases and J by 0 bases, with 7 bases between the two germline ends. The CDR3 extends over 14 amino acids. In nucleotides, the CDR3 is TGTGCCAGCAGCTTAGCGCGGTACCAAGAGACCCAGTACTTC. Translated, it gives CASSLARYQETQYF.

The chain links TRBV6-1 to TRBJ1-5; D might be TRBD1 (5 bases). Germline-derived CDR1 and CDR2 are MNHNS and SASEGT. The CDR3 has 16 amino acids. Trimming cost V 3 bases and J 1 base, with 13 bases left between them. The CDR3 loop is CASSDMGRGSNQPQHF. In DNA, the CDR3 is TGTGCCAGCAGTGACATGGGGCGGGGAAGCAATCAGCCCCAGCATTTT.

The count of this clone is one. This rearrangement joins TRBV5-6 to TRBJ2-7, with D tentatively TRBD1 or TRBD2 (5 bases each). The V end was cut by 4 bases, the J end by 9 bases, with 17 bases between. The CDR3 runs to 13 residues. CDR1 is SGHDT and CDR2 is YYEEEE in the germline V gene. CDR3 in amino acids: CASSRDPLELQYF. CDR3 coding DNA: TGTGCCAGCAGCCGGGACCCCTTGGAATTGCAGTACTTC.

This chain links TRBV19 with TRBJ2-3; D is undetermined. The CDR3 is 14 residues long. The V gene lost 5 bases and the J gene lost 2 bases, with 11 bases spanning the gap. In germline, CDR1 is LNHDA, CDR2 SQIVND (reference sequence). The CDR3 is CASSDSSTTDTQYF. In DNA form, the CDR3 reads TGTGCCAGTAGTGATAGCAGCACCACAGATACGCAGTATTTT.

The chain's CDR3 is CASSSRLAAQETQYF. For the CDR3, the DNA is TGCGCCAGCAGCTCTCGACTAGCGGCGCAAGAGACCCAGTACTTC. J is TRBJ2-5 and V is TRBV4-1, with TRBD2 matching 9 bases. Germline V gene data show CDR1 as MGHRA and CDR2 as YSYEKL. V lost 5 bases and J lost 2; bases outside the gene matches: 6. This CDR3 region has 15 residues.